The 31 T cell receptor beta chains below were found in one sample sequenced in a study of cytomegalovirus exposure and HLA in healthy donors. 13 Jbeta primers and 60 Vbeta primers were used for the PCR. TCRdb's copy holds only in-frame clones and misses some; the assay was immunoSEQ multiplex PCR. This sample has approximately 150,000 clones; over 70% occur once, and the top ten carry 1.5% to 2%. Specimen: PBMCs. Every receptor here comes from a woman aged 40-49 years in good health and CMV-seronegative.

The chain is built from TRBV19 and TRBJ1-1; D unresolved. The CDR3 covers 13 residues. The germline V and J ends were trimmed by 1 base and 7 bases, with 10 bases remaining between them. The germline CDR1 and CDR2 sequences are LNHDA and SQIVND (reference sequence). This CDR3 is CASSIGSVFEAFF. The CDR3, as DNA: TGTGCCAGTAGTATAGGATCAGTATTTGAAGCTTTCTTT.

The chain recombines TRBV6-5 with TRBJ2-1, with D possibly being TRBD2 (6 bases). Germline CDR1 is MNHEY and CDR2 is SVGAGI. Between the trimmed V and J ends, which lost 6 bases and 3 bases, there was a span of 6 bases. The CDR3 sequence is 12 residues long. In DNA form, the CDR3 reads TGTGCCAGCAGGGGAGGCTACAATGAGCAGTTCTTC. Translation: CASRGGYNEQFF.

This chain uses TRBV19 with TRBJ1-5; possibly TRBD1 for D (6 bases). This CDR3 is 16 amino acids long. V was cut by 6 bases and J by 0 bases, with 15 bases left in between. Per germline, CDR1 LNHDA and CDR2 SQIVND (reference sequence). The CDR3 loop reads CASSTFSRGSNQPQHF. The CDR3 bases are TGTGCCAGTAGCACCTTTTCCAGGGGTAGCAATCAGCCCCAGCATTTT.

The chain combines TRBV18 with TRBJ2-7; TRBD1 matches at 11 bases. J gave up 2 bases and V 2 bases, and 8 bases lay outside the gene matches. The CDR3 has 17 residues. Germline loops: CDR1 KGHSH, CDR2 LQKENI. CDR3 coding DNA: TGTGCCAGCTCACCAAAAGCTCCGGGACAGGGGGCCTACGAGCAGTACTTC. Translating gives CASSPKAPGQGAYEQYF.

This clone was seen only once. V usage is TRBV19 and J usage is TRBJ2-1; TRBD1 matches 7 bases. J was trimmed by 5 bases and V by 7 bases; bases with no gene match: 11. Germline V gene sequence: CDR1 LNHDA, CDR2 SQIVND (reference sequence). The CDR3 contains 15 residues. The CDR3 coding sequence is TGTGCCAGTAAGGGGGCACAGGCTCAGGACAATGAGCAGTTCTTC. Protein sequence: CASKGAQAQDNEQFF.

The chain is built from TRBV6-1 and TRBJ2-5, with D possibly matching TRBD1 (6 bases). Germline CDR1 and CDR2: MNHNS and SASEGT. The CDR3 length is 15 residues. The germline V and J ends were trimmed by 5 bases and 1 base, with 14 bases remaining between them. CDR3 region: CASSLNRDIQETQYF. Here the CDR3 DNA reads TGTGCCAGCAGTCTAAACAGGGACATCCAAGAGACCCAGTACTTC.

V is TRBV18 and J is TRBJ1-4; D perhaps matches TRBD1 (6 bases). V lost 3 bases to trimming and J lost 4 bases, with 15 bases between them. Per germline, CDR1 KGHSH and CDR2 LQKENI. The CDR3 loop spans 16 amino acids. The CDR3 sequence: CASSPSRTDLNEKLFF. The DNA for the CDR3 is TGTGCCAGCTCACCGAGCCGGACAGACCTTAATGAAAAACTGTTTTTT.

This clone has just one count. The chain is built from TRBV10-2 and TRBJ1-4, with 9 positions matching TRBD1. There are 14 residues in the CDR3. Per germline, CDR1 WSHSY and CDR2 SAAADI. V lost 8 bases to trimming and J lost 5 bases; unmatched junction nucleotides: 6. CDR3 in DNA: TGCGCCAGCGCCGGACAGGGGCTAAATGAAAAACTGTTTTTT. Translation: CASAGQGLNEKLFF.

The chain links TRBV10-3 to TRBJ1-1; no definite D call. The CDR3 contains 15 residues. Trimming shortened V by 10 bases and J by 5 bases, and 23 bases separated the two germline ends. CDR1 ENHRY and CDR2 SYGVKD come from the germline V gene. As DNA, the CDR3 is TGTGCCACCACCCCTGCACCAACGGAGGGTACTGAAGCTTTCTTT. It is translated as CATTPAPTEGTEAFF.

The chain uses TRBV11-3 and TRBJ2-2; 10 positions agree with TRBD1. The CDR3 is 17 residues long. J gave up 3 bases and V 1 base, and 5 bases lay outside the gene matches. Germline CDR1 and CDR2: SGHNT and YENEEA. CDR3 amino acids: CASSLVSGTGDTGELFF. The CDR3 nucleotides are TGTGCCAGCAGCTTAGTTTCTGGGACAGGGGACACCGGGGAGCTGTTTTTT.

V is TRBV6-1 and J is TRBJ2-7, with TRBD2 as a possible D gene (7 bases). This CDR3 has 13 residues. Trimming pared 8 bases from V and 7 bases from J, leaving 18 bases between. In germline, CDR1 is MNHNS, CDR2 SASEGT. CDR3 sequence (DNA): TGTGCCAGCCAAAGTGGGGGGGCGGGAGAGCAGTACTTC. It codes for CASQSGGAGEQYF.

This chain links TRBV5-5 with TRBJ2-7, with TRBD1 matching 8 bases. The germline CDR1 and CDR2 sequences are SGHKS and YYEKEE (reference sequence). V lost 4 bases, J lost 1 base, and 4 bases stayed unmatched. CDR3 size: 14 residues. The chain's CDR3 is CASSTRTGSYEQYF. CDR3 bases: TGTGCCAGCAGCACCCGGACAGGGTCCTACGAGCAGTACTTC.

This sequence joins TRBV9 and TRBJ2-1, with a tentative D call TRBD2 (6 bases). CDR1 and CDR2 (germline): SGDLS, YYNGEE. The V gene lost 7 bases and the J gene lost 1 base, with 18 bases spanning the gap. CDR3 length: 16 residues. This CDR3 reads CASSFLSGRSYNEQFF. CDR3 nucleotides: TGTGCCAGCTCCTTCCTTAGCGGCAGATCCTACAATGAGCAGTTCTTC. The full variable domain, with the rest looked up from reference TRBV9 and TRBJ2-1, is DSGVTQTPKHLITATGQRVTLRCSPRSGDLSVYWYQQSLDQGLQFLIQYYNGEERAKGNILERFSAQQFPDLHSELNLSSLELGDSALYFCASSFLSGRSYNEQFFGPGTRLTVL.

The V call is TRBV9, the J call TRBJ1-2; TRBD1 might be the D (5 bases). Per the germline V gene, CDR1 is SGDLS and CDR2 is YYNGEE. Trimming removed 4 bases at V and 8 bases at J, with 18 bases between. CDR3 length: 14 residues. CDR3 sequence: CASSSNGGVRGYTF. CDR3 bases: TGTGCCAGCAGCTCTAACGGGGGAGTACGGGGCTACACCTTC.

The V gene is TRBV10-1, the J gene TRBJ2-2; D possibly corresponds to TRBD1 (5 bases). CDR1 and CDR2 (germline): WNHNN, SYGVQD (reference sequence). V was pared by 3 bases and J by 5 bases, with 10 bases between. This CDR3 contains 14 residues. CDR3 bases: TGCGCCAGCAGTGAAGACAGCCTGACCGGGGAGCTGTTTTTT. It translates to CASSEDSLTGELFF.

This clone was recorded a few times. CDR3 coding DNA: TGTGCCAGCAGTGGGGACAGGGGTTACGAGCAGTACTTC. Protein sequence: CASSGDRGYEQYF. The chain has TRBV6-1 and TRBJ2-7, with 10 bases identical to TRBD1. Germline V gene lookup returns CDR1 MNHNS and CDR2 SASEGT. Trimming at V came to 4 bases and at J to 4 bases, leaving 1 base not matched to a gene. This CDR3 region has 13 residues.

The CDR3 DNA is TGCGCCAGCAGCCAAGTTGTTCTTGTGGCTCCCTTCGGGACTAGCACAGATACGCAGTATTTT. As protein: CASSQVVLVAPFGTSTDTQYF. The chain recombines TRBV4-1 with TRBJ2-3, with TRBD2 as a possible D gene (6 bases). V was trimmed by 1 base and J by 0 bases, leaving 26 bases between them. The CDR3 is 21 amino acids. CDR1 is MGHRA and CDR2 is YSYEKL in the germline V gene.

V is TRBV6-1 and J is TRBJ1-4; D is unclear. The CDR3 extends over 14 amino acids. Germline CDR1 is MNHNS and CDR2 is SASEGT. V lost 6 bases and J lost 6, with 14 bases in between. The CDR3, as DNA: TGTGCCAGCAGCCCTCGCAGGTCCGATGAAAAACTGTTTTTT. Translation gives CASSPRRSDEKLFF.

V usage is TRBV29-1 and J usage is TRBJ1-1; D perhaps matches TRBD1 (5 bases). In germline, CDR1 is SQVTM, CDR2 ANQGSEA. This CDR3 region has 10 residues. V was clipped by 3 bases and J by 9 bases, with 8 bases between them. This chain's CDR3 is CSVDEDKAFF. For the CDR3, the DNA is TGCAGCGTTGACGAGGACAAAGCTTTCTTT.

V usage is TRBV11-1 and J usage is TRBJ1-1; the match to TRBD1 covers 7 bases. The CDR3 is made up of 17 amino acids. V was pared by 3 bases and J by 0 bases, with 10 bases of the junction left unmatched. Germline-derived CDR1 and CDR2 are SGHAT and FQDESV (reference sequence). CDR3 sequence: CASSLSRTGYMNTEAFF. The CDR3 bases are TGTGCCAGCAGCTTGTCCCGGACAGGATACATGAACACTGAAGCTTTCTTT.

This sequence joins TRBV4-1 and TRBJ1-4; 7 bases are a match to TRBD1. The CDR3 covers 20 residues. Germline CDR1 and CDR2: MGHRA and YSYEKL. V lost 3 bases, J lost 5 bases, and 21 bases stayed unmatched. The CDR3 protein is CASSQPKPYTRDSRNEKLFF. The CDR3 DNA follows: TGCGCCAGCAGCCAGCCTAAACCTTACACCCGGGACAGTAGGAATGAAAAACTGTTTTTT.

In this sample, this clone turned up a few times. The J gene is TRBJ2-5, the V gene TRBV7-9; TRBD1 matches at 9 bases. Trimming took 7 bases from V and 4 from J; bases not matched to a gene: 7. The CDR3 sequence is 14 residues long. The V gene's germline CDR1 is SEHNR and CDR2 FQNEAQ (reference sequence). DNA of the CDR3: TGTGCCAGCACCTGGACAGGGGCAGCAGAGACCCAGTACTTC. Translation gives CASTWTGAAETQYF.

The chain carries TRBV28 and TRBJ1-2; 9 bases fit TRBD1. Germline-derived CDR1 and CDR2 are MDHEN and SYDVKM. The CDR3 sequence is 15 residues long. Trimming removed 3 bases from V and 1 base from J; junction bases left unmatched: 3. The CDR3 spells CASSFGDRVNYGYTF. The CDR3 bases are TGTGCCAGCAGTTTTGGGGACAGGGTTAACTATGGCTACACCTTC.

The CDR3 DNA sequence: TGCGCCAGCAGCCAAGAAGTAGGGGGCGGTCAGCCCCAGCATTTT. It specifies CASSQEVGGGQPQHF. The chain has TRBV4-1 and TRBJ1-5; 7 nucleotides match TRBD1. The V gene's germline CDR1 is MGHRA and CDR2 YSYEKL. CDR3 length: 15 amino acids. After removal of 0 bases from V and 6 bases from J, the junction contained 5 bases not matched to a gene.

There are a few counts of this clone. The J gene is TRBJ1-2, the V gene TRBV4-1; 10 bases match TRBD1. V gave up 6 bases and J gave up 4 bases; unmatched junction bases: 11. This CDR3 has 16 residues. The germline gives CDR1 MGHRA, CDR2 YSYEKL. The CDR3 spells CASRPPGQGMLYGYTF. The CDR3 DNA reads TGCGCCAGCAGGCCGCCGGGACAGGGGATGCTCTATGGCTACACCTTC.

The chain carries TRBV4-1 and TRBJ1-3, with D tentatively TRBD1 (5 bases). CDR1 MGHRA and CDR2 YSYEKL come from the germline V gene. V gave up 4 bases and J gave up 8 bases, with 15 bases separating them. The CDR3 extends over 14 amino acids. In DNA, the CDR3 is TGCGCCAGCAGCCTGGGACGGGGGATAGACACCATATATTTT. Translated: CASSLGRGIDTIYF.

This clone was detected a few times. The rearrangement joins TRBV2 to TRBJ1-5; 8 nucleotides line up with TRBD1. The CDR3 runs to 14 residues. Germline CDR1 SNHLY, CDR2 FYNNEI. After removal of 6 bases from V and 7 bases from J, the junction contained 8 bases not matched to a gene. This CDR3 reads CASSKTGDRQPQHF. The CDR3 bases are TGTGCCAGCAGCAAGACAGGGGATAGGCAGCCCCAGCATTTT.

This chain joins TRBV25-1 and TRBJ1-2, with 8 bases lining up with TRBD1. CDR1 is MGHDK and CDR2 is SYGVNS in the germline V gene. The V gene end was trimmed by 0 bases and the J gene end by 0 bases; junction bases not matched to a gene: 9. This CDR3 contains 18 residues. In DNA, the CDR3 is TGTGCCAGCAGTGAATACCAGGGCAGGGGGCATGCTAACTATGGCTACACCTTC. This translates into CASSEYQGRGHANYGYTF.

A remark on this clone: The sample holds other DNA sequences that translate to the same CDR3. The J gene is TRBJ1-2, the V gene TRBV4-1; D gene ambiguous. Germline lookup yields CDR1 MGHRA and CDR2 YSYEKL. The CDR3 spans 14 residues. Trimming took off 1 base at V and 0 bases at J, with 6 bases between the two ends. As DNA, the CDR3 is TGCGCCAGCAGCCAAGCGTCAGCTAACTATGGCTACACCTTC. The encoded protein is CASSQASANYGYTF.

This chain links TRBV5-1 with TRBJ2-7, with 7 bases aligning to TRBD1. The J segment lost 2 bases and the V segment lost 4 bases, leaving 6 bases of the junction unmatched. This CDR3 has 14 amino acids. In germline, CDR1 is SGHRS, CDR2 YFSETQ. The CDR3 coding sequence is TGCGCCAGCAGCCTGACAGGGTTGACCTACGAGCAGTACTTC. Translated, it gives CASSLTGLTYEQYF.

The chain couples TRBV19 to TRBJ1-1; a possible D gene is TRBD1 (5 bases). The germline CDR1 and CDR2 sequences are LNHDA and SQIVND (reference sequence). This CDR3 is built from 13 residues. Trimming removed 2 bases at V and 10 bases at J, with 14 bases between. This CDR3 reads CASSIRGGSLAFF. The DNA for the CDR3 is TGTGCCAGTAGTATAAGGGGAGGTAGTCTAGCTTTCTTT.